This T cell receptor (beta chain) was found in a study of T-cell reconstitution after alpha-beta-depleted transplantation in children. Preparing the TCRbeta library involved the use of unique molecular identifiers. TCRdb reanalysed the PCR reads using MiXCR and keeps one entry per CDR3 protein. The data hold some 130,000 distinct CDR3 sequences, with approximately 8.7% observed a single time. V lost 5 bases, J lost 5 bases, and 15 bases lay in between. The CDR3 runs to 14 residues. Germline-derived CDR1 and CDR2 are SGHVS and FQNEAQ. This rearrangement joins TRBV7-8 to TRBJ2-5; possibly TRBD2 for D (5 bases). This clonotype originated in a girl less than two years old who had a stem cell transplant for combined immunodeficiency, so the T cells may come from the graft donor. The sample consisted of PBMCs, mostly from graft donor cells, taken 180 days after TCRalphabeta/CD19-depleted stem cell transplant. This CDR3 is CASSRSAGRETQYF. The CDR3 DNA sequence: TGTGCCAGCAGCCGGTCGGCGGGCAGGGAGACCCAGTACTTC.